The 29 T cell receptor beta chains in this list originate from one sample, sequenced in a study of human T cells and chemical hapten exposure. Noted time point: patch test 3, about 24 weeks after DPC sensitization. Treatment of the sample: therapeutic diphenylcyclopropenone sensitization with weekly scalp DPC. TCRdb processed the RACE reads anew with MiXCR; each CDR3 protein has one entry. The top ten hold under 2.5% of the sample, which has over 100,000 distinct CDR3 sequences, about 11% seen once. This sample comprised whole blood, obtained in connection with sensitization to the hapten diphenylcyclopropenone (DPC). The receptor set was obtained from a woman in her forties or fifties with alopecia areata. Some clones in this sample may be carry-over from other donors' samples.

The chain links TRBV6-2 or TRBV6-3 to TRBJ2-3; 11 bases are shared with TRBD2. The CDR3 has 14 amino acids. The V gene's germline CDR1 is MNHEY and CDR2 SVGEGT. V was pared by 8 bases and J by 3 bases, with 4 bases of the junction left unmatched. The DNA of the CDR3 is TGTGCCAGCCTAGGGACTAGCGGTACAGATACGCAGTATTTT. Translation gives CASLGTSGTDTQYF.

This clonotype was recorded a few times. This chain connects TRBV6-2 or TRBV6-3 to TRBJ2-5, with D unclear. Germline values: CDR1 MNHEY, CDR2 SVGEGT. There are 13 residues in the CDR3. The V and J ends lost 4 bases and 5 bases respectively, with 11 bases between them. In DNA, the CDR3 is TGTGCCAGCAGTTCGGGTCCGCCGGAGACCCAGTACTTC. This codes for CASSSGPPETQYF.

Notes on this clonotype: This sequence may be a read error, since a much larger clone differs from it by one base. The rearrangement links TRBV7-6 to TRBJ2-7; a weak D match, TRBD2 (5 bases). This CDR3 region has 14 residues. The germline CDR1 and CDR2 sequences are SGHVS and FNYEAQ. The CDR3 loop reads CVSSLASGNYEQYF. In DNA form, the CDR3 reads TGTGTCAGCAGCTTAGCGTCGGGAAACTACGAGCAGTACTTC.

This clonotype was seen ten or more times. J is TRBJ2-7 and V is TRBV7-9, with a weak D call TRBD1 (6 bases). V dropped 6 bases and J dropped 2 bases, with 11 bases sitting between them. The germline V gene encodes CDR1 SEHNR and CDR2 FQNEAQ (reference sequence). The CDR3 contains 13 residues. The CDR3 loop reads CASRNRETYEQYF. The CDR3 coding sequence is TGTGCCAGCAGGAACAGGGAGACCTACGAGCAGTACTTC. Filled out from reference TRBV7-9 and TRBJ2-7, the complete variable domain reads DTGVSQNPRHKITKRGQNVTFRCDPISEHNRLYWYRQTLGQGPEFLTYFQNEAQLEKSRLLSDRFSAERPKGSFSTLEIQRTEQGDSAMYLCASRNRETYEQYFGPGTRLTVT.

This clonotype was seen a few times. The genes are TRBV20-1 and TRBJ1-5; a possible D gene is TRBD1 (5 bases). The CDR3 consists of 15 residues. The germline CDR1 and CDR2 sequences are DFQATT and SNEGSKA (reference sequence). Trimming took 0 bases from V and 4 from J, leaving 13 bases between them. CDR3 coding DNA: TGCAGTGCTAGAGATATGGGACTTTCGAATCAGCCCCAGCATTTT. It is translated as CSARDMGLSNQPQHF.

The table lists this clonotype with a few counts. The chain is built from TRBV6-2 or TRBV6-3 and TRBJ2-1; D not resolved. The CDR3 loop spans 12 amino acids. Trimming took off 2 bases at V and 9 bases at J, with 8 bases between the two ends. CDR1 MNHEY and CDR2 SVGEGT come from the germline V gene. The CDR3 DNA reads TGTGCCAGCAGTTACACAAGCACTGAGCAGTTCTTC. Translated: CASSYTSTEQFF.

V and J are TRBV7-2 and TRBJ1-3; D unresolved. This CDR3 comprises 13 residues. Germline CDR1 reads SGHTA; CDR2 reads FQGNSA. Trimming took off 4 bases at V and 4 bases at J, with 8 bases between the two ends. CDR3 DNA: TGTGCCAGCAGCTCCGTAGGCGGAAACACCATATATTTT. Translating gives CASSSVGGNTIYF. The entire variable domain, with the rest obtained from reference TRBV7-2 and TRBJ1-3, is as follows: GAGVSQSPSNKVTEKGKDVELRCDPISGHTALYWYRQSLGQGLEFLIYFQGNSAPDKSGLPSDRFSAERTGGSVSTLTIQRTQQEDSAVYLCASSSVGGNTIYFGEGSWLTVV.

This clonotype occurred many times. The chain carries TRBV29-1 and TRBJ1-2; D perhaps matches TRBD1 (6 bases). CDR1 SQVTM and CDR2 ANQGSEA come from the germline V gene. The ends were cut back, 2 bases at V and 5 bases at J, with 6 bases in the middle. The CDR3 runs 11 residues. The CDR3 spells CSVERGYGYTF. CDR3 DNA: TGCAGCGTTGAAAGGGGGTATGGCTACACCTTC.

This clonotype turned up a few times. The chain uses TRBV4-3 and TRBJ2-7, with D maybe TRBD2 (5 bases). Trimming removed 0 bases at V and 4 bases at J, with 7 bases between. The CDR3 spans 13 residues. Per the germline V gene, CDR1 is LGHNA and CDR2 is YSLEER. The CDR3 coding sequence is TGCGCCAGCAGCCAAGAGAGCGGTTACGAGCAGTACTTC. This gives the protein CASSQESGYEQYF.

V and J are TRBV29-1 and TRBJ1-2, with 7 nucleotides matching TRBD1. Per the germline V gene, CDR1 is SQVTM and CDR2 is ANQGSEA. The junction had 4 bases not matched to a gene; V was cut back by 6 bases and J by 0 bases. The CDR3 has 13 amino acids. The CDR3 DNA reads as TGCAGCGTCCGGGACAGTACTAACTATGGCTACACCTTC. Amino acids: CSVRDSTNYGYTF.

The chain couples TRBV7-8 to TRBJ1-6, with D unclear. Trimming removed 5 bases at V and 0 bases at J, with 11 bases between. The CDR3 has 16 residues. Germline V CDR1 and CDR2: SGHVS, FQNEAQ. The CDR3 loop reads CASSDGPSSYNSPLHF. The CDR3 nucleotides are TGTGCCAGCAGCGATGGACCTAGCTCCTATAATTCACCCCTCCACTTT.

J is TRBJ2-7 and V is TRBV4-3; TRBD2 is a possible D gene (6 bases). CDR1 LGHNA and CDR2 YSLEER come from the germline V gene. This CDR3 is 15 amino acids long. V lost 1 base, J lost 2 bases, and 12 bases lay in between. The CDR3 region has the DNA TGCGCCAGCAGCCAAGCCTTCGGAGGGACCTACGAGCAGTACTTC. Protein sequence: CASSQAFGGTYEQYF.

V and J are TRBV6-5 and TRBJ2-7; possibly TRBD1 for D (6 bases). The CDR3 is made up of 16 amino acids. V was shortened by 5 bases and J by 0 bases, with 17 bases between the two germline ends. Germline CDR1 reads MNHEY; CDR2 reads SVGAGI. The CDR3 here is CASSPYRVSSSYEQYF. The CDR3 DNA reads TGTGCCAGCAGTCCCTACAGGGTTTCCTCCTCCTACGAGCAGTACTTC.

In its sample, this clonotype was seen a few times. The chain employs TRBV20-1 and TRBJ2-3; 14 bases match TRBD2. CDR3 size: 18 residues. V lost 0 bases, J lost 5 bases, and 10 bases stayed unmatched. The germline CDR1 and CDR2 sequences are DFQATT and SNEGSKA (reference sequence). CDR3 DNA sequence: TGCAGTGCTAGAGATCGACTAGCGGGAGGGCCCCGCCAAGATACGCAGTATTTT. Amino acid sequence: CSARDRLAGGPRQDTQYF.

This clonotype was picked up a small number of times. This chain links TRBV6-6 with TRBJ2-3, with 7 bases identical to TRBD2. J lost 3 bases, V lost 3 bases, and 3 bases had no gene match. Germline V gene data show CDR1 as MNHNY and CDR2 as SVGAGI (reference sequence). This CDR3 region has 14 residues. CDR3 coding DNA: TGTGCCAGCAGTTATACTAGCGAGACAGATACGCAGTATTTT. Translation gives CASSYTSETDTQYF.

This chain uses TRBV7-9 with TRBJ2-6; 10 bases match TRBD2. This CDR3 has 20 amino acids. From germline, CDR1 is SEHNR and CDR2 FQNEAQ (reference sequence). Trimming cost V 5 bases and J 0 bases; bases outside gene matches: 13. CDR3 amino acids: CASSPSVSVAGGSGANVLTF. CDR3 nucleotide sequence: TGTGCCAGCAGCCCCTCCGTCTCGGTAGCGGGAGGCTCTGGGGCCAACGTCCTGACTTTC.

This clonotype was seen a handful of times. The chain uses TRBV29-1 and TRBJ2-3; 13 bases match TRBD2. CDR3 length equals 17 residues. Per germline, CDR1 SQVTM and CDR2 ANQGSEA. J was trimmed by 0 bases and V by 3 bases; bases with no gene match: 6. CDR3 nucleotides: TGCAGCGTTGATGGGACTAGCGGGGACCTGAGCACAGATACGCAGTATTTT. As protein: CSVDGTSGDLSTDTQYF.

This clonotype was observed a few times. The chain is built from TRBV29-1 and TRBJ1-6; D unresolved. Germline V gene lookup returns CDR1 SQVTM and CDR2 ANQGSEA. CDR3 size: 10 residues. Trimming pared 7 bases from V and 4 bases from J, leaving 2 bases between. The chain's CDR3 is CSGYNSPLHF. In DNA form, the CDR3 reads TGCAGCGGATATAATTCACCCCTCCACTTT.

The chain employs TRBV20-1 and TRBJ2-3; D uncertain. The V and J ends lost 2 bases and 4 bases respectively, with 10 bases between them. This CDR3 comprises 13 residues. Germline V gene data show CDR1 as DFQATT and CDR2 as SNEGSKA (reference sequence). CDR3 sequence reads: CSARSLAADTQYF. The CDR3, as DNA: TGCAGTGCTAGATCCCTGGCGGCAGATACGCAGTATTTT.

This clonotype has ten or more counts. V and J are TRBV29-1 and TRBJ2-3; 8 bases line up with TRBD2. In germline, CDR1 is SQVTM, CDR2 ANQGSEA. There are 17 residues in the CDR3. V shed 6 bases and J 4 bases; nucleotides not matched to a gene: 18. The CDR3 sequence is CSVGALLGGGRSDTQYF. The CDR3 bases are TGCAGCGTCGGCGCTTTACTCGGGGGGGGCCGGTCAGATACGCAGTATTTT.

This clonotype was recorded a few times. The V gene is TRBV3-1, the J gene TRBJ2-2, with TRBD2 identical over 14 bases. Germline V gene sequence: CDR1 LGHDT, CDR2 YNNKEL (reference sequence). Trimming at V came to 4 bases and at J to 6 bases, leaving 4 bases not matched to a gene. The CDR3 extends over 16 amino acids. CDR3 sequence: CASSPGTSGSSGELFF. The CDR3 DNA follows: TGTGCCAGCAGCCCAGGGACTAGCGGGAGCTCCGGGGAGCTGTTTTTT.

This clonotype was found a few times. The CDR3 reads CSVGRGNDEQFF. The CDR3 nucleotides read TGCAGCGTTGGAAGGGGCAACGATGAGCAGTTCTTC. The chain carries TRBV29-1 and TRBJ2-1; the D gene is possibly TRBD1 (5 bases). Per germline, CDR1 SQVTM and CDR2 ANQGSEA. V was trimmed by 4 bases and J by 8 bases, leaving 12 bases between them. This CDR3 contains 12 residues.

This clonotype was recorded at least ten times. The chain uses TRBV20-1 and TRBJ1-1, with D uncertain. CDR3 length equals 14 residues. CDR1 is DFQATT and CDR2 is SNEGSKA in the germline V gene (reference sequence). Trimming pared 3 bases from V and 1 base from J, leaving 12 bases between. CDR3 in amino acids: CSASPGLPNTEAFF. The CDR3 nucleotides are TGCAGTGCTAGCCCAGGCTTGCCGAACACTGAAGCTTTCTTT.

This clonotype occurred many times. The chain carries TRBV27 and TRBJ2-5, with 7 nucleotides matching TRBD1. Germline CDR1 and CDR2: MNHEY and SMNVEV (reference sequence). The CDR3 length is 14 residues. The V gene end was trimmed by 5 bases and the J gene end by 4 bases; junction bases not matched to a gene: 7. The CDR3 loop is CASSVRGLVETQYF. CDR3 coding DNA: TGTGCCAGCAGTGTGAGGGGGCTAGTAGAGACCCAGTACTTC.

This clonotype was counted a few times. The rearrangement links TRBV18 to TRBJ2-5; TRBD2 matches 10 bases. V shed 4 bases, J shed 5 bases, and the junction held 4 bases outside the gene matches. Germline V lookup: CDR1 KGHSH, CDR2 LQKENI. CDR3 length: 14 amino acids. The CDR3 DNA is TGTGCCAGCTCACTCTCAGCGGGAGGGGAGACCCAGTACTTC. Protein: CASSLSAGGETQYF.

This clonotype was detected a few times. This chain connects TRBV5-1 to TRBJ2-1, with unresolved D. Trimming left V 0 bases short and J 0 bases short, with 7 bases between. The CDR3 spans 15 residues. CDR1 and CDR2 (germline): SGHRS, YFSETQ. The CDR3 DNA follows: TGCGCCAGCAGCTTGGCTCAAAGCTCCTACAATGAGCAGTTCTTC. It encodes CASSLAQSSYNEQFF.

The V gene is TRBV27, the J gene TRBJ1-5; possible D gene TRBD1, 6 bases. This CDR3 is built from 14 residues. The ends were cut back, 2 bases at V and 7 bases at J, with 12 bases in the middle. Germline CDR1 MNHEY, CDR2 SMNVEV (reference sequence). The CDR3 bases are TGTGCCAGCAGTTTAAACAGGGAGGGCCAGCCCCAGCATTTT. Translating it yields CASSLNREGQPQHF.

This rearrangement joins TRBV4-1 to TRBJ2-1; TRBD2 might be the D (5 bases). The CDR3 has 15 residues. Trimming left V 0 bases short and J 8 bases short, with 14 bases between. The V gene's germline CDR1 is MGHRA and CDR2 YSYEKL. The DNA for the CDR3 is TGCGCCAGCAGCCAAGAAGGCGGAGGTAGTGATGAGCAGTTCTTC. Its protein product is CASSQEGGGSDEQFF.

This clonotype was seen a handful of times. This chain joins TRBV6-6 and TRBJ1-5, with 7 positions matching TRBD1. The V segment lost 0 bases and the J segment 8 bases; nucleotides outside the gene matches: 7. CDR3 size: 15 residues. CDR1 and CDR2 (germline): MNHNY, SVGAGI (reference sequence). CDR3 nucleotides: TGTGCCAGCAGTTACTCGACGGACAGGCGGGAGCCCCAGCATTTT. Translated, it gives CASSYSTDRREPQHF.